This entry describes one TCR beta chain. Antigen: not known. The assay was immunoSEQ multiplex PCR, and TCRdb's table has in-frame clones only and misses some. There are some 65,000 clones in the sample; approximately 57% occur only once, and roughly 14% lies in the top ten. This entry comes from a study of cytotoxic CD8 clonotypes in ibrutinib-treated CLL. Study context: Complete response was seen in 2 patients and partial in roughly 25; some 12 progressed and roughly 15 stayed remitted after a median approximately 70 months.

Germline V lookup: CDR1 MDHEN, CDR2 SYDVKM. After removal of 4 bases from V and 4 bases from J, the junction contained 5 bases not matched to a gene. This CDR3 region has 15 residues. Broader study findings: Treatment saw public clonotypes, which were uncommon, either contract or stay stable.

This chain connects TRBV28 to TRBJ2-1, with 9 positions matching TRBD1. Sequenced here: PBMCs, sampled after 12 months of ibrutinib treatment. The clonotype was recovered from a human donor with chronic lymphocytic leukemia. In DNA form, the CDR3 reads TGTGCCAGCAGTTCGGGACAGGGCGCTTACAATGAGCAGTTCTTC. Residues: CASSSGQGAYNEQFF. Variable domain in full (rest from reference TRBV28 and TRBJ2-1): DVKVTQSSRYLVKRTGEKVFLECVQDMDHENMFWYRQDPGLGLRLIYFSYDVKMKEKGDIPEGYSVSREKKERFSLILESASTNQTSMYLCASSSGQGAYNEQFFGPGTRLTVL.